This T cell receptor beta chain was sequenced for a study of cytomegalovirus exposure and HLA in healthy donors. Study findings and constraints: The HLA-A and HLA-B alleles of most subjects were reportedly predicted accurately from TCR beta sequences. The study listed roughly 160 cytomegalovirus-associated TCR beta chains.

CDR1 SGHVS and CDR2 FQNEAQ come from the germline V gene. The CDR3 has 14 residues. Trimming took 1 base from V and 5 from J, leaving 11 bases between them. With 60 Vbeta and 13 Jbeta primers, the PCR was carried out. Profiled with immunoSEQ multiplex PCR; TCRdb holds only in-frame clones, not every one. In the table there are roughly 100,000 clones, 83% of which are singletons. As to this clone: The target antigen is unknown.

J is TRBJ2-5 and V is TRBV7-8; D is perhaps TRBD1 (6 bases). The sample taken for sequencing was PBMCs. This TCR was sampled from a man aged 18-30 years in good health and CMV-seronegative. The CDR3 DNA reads TGTGCCAGCAGCTTAGATATCAGGGGTGAGACCCAGTACTTC. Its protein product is CASSLDIRGETQYF.